This T cell receptor beta chain was identified in a study of identical twins. Trimming cost V 4 bases and J 0 bases, with 13 bases left between them. CDR3 length: 16 amino acids. CDR1 is DFQATT, CDR2 SNEGSKA, per germline (reference sequence). After template switching added a universal primer site, the resulting cDNA carried unique molecular identifiers. From the 5' RACE reads, TCRdb called clonotypes with MiXCR, one entry per CDR3 protein. The profile shows hundreds of thousands of distinct CDR3 sequences, 8.6% of them singletons. The study's findings and limits: Within cord blood, abundant beta clonotypes carried fewer insertions, but memory repertoires showed no such trend.

With respect to this clonotype: Its antigen is unknown.

These sequences were also reported in another study, on yellow fever vaccine responses in identical twins.

The sequence was collected from a woman aged 18-29 years in good health. V is TRBV20-1 and J is TRBJ2-6; D ambiguous. The specimen sequenced was PBMCs. The CDR3 DNA is TGCAGTGCTACGTATAGGTCGCCCTCTGGGGCCAACGTCCTGACTTTC. It encodes CSATYRSPSGANVLTF.